These T cell receptor beta chains were read from a single sample in a study of blood T cell repertoires in COVID-19. The repertoire was sequenced with immunoSEQ multiplex PCR; TCRdb's copy has only in-frame clones and lacks some. The data show around 160,000 clones, more than 80% seen once. Sequenced sample: peripheral blood. These TCRs come from a woman aged 60-75 years with COVID-19, enrolled during active disease. The CDR3 runs from the conserved cysteine through the conserved F or W. Fields, in order: D gene, J gene, clone size, V gene, CDR3 DNA, CDR3 protein. A D gene is named only where the DNA matches it firmly. Clone size appears in some rows only: once, few, many, or a class for an expanded clone.

>.|TRBJ1-6|.|TRBV5-6
TGTGCCAGCAGCTTAGGACAGTCGCCTCGTAATTCACCCCTCCACTTT
CASSLGQSPRNSPLHF
>TRBD1|TRBJ2-5|once|TRBV13
TGTGCCAGCAGCCCGAAGACAGGGCAAGAGACCCAGTACTTC
CASSPKTGQETQYF
>.|TRBJ1-1|.|TRBV15
TGTGCCACCAGCAGAGATCGCAGTGAAGCTTTCTTT
CATSRDRSEAFF
>.|TRBJ1-1|.|TRBV6-5
TGTGCCAGCAGTTCGGTCCGGGAGGGCACTGAAGCTTTCTTT
CASSSVREGTEAFF
>.|TRBJ2-1|.|TRBV7-9
TGTGCCAGCGGCATCCACAATGAGCAGTTCTTC
CASGIHNEQFF
>.|TRBJ1-2|.|TRBV27
TGTGCCAGCAGGGGCGGGGGGCGAGGGTATGGCTACACCTTC
CASRGGGRGYGYTF
>.|TRBJ1-1|.|TRBV7-2
TGTGCCAGCAGGCCCGCAGGGACTGAAGCTTTCTTT
CASRPAGTEAFF
>TRBD2|TRBJ2-7|.|TRBV7-2
TGTGCCAGCAGCTTAAGCGGACTAGCTATCTTAGAGCAGTACTTC
CASSLSGLAILEQYF
>.|TRBJ2-2|.|TRBV5-1
TGCGCCAGCTTCGGGGAGGCAACCAGGAGTACCGGGGAGCTGTTTTTT
CASFGEATRSTGELFF
>TRBD1|TRBJ1-1|.|TRBV10-3
TGTGCCACTACCCCGACAGGGGTATCCACTGAAGCTTTCTTT
CATTPTGVSTEAFF
>TRBD1|TRBJ1-5|.|TRBV4-1
TGCGCCAGCAGCCAAGACCCTGGACAGGCCAGCAATCAGCCCCAGCATTTT
CASSQDPGQASNQPQHF
>TRBD1|TRBJ2-1|.|TRBV7-9
TGTGCCAGCAGCACCGGGACAGGGGGAAATGAGCAGTTCTTC
CASSTGTGGNEQFF
>TRBD2|TRBJ2-7|.|TRBV19
TGTGCCAGTAGGACCCACGGGGGGGCCTACGAGCAGTACTTC
CASRTHGGAYEQYF
>TRBD1|TRBJ1-1|.|TRBV2
TGTGCCAGCAGTGAAGCGGAGGGGGCCCACACTGAAGCTTTCTTT
CASSEAEGAHTEAFF
>.|TRBJ1-2|.|TRBV5-1
TGCGCCAGCAGCTTCAGGGGAGTGACTTATGGCTACACCTTC
CASSFRGVTYGYTF
>.|TRBJ1-3|few|TRBV9
TGTGCCAGCAGCGTAGACGGTGGGGGGGCACCTGGAAACACCATATATTTT
CASSVDGGGAPGNTIYF
>TRBD1|TRBJ2-7|once|TRBV28
TGTGCCAGCAGCTCAACAGGGGGCTATAGCTCCTACGAGCAGTACTTC
CASSSTGGYSSYEQYF
>.|TRBJ2-7|.|TRBV20-1
TGCAGTCTTTGGACTCTTAGCGAGCAGTACTTC
CSLWTLSEQYF
>.|TRBJ1-3|.|TRBV6-2/TRBV6-3
TGTGCCAGCAGTCGGACAGTTGGAAGCACCATATATTTT
CASSRTVGSTIYF
>TRBD1|TRBJ1-1|.|TRBV19
TGTGCCAGTAGTACCACAGGGGGCTTAGGAGGCACTGAAGCTTTCTTT
CASSTTGGLGGTEAFF
>.|TRBJ2-7|.|TRBV7-2
TGTGCCAGCAGCTTATTCGCGTACGAGCAGTACTTC
CASSLFAYEQYF
>TRBD1|TRBJ1-1|.|TRBV4-1
TGCGCCAGCAGCCCAGGGACAGGGCCAAGGGACACTGAAGCTTTCTTT
CASSPGTGPRDTEAFF
>.|TRBJ2-3|.|TRBV13
TGTGCCAGCAGCTCCTCTAGCTCCCCAGATACGCAGTATTTT
CASSSSSSPDTQYF
>.|TRBJ1-1|once|TRBV18
TGTGCCAGCTCACAGGGGTTGGATACTGAAGCTTTCTTT
CASSQGLDTEAFF
>.|TRBJ1-2|.|TRBV3-1/TRBV3-2
TGTGCCAGCAGCCAAGAAGTGAGCGGAGGGCTAGGTAGGGGCTACACCTTC
CASSQEVSGGLGRGYTF
>TRBD1|TRBJ2-2|.|TRBV5-1
TGCGCCAGCAGCAGGAGGACAGGCGCGAACACCGGGGAGCTGTTTTTT
CASSRRTGANTGELFF
>TRBD1|TRBJ2-3|.|TRBV4-2
TGTGCCAGCAGCCAAGAGGATAGGGGGCCCACAGATACGCAGTATTTT
CASSQEDRGPTDTQYF
>.|TRBJ2-7|.|TRBV2
TGTGCCAGCAGTGACGACCCAGGGTGGGAGTACTTC
CASSDDPGWEYF
>.|TRBJ1-5|.|TRBV5-6
TGTGCCAGCAGCTTGGGAGCAGGGGCAGAACAGCCCCAGCATTTT
CASSLGAGAEQPQHF
>TRBD1|TRBJ2-3|.|TRBV7-3
TGTGCCAGCAGCTTAACGTTTCCGGGACAGGGACCATCTAGCACAGATACGCAGTATTTT
CASSLTFPGQGPSSTDTQYF
>TRBD1|TRBJ1-2|.|TRBV5-4
TGTGCCAGCAGCCTGGGACAGGGGTATAACTATGGCTACACCTTC
CASSLGQGYNYGYTF
>.|TRBJ1-6|.|TRBV9
TGTGCCAGCAGGGGCGACTATAATTCACCCCTCCACTTT
CASRGDYNSPLHF
>.|TRBJ1-5|.|TRBV19
TGTGCCAGTAGTATAGACAGGGAGGTTTTCGTGGCCCAGCATTTT
CASSIDREVFVAQHF
>TRBD1|TRBJ1-1|.|TRBV5-4
TGTGCCAGCAGCTTAATGACAGGGCCCTCCCCTCGGGCTTTCTTT
CASSLMTGPSPRAFF
>TRBD1|TRBJ1-2|.|TRBV19
TGTGCCAGTAGTACCCGGGACAGCTTCGTCTATGGCTACACCTTC
CASSTRDSFVYGYTF
>.|TRBJ1-5|.|TRBV5-1
TGCGCCAGCAGCTTAGCAGCGGGCAGCGGTCAGCCCCAGCATTTT
CASSLAAGSGQPQHF
>.|TRBJ2-3|few|TRBV15
TGTGCCACCAGCAGAGATAAAACAGATACGCAGTATTTT
CATSRDKTDTQYF
>.|TRBJ2-5|.|TRBV13
TGTGCCAGCAGCTTAAGGGGGGGCAAAGAGACCCAGTACTTC
CASSLRGGKETQYF
>TRBD1|TRBJ2-7|.|TRBV27
TGTGCCAGCAGAGGGACAGGGACTTCCTACGAGCAGTACTTC
CASRGTGTSYEQYF
>TRBD1|TRBJ1-5|.|TRBV5-6
TGTGCCAGCAGCCTGGGACAGGGGAGCAATCAGCCCCAGCATTTT
CASSLGQGSNQPQHF
>TRBD1|TRBJ1-6|once|TRBV9
TGTGCCAGCAGCCCAGGGACAGGGGATTCACCCCTCCACTTT
CASSPGTGDSPLHF
>.|TRBJ2-5|.|TRBV7-6
TGTGCCAGCAGCGGGAGGGGGACGGAGACCCAGTACTTC
CASSGRGTETQYF
>TRBD2|TRBJ2-5|.|TRBV7-6
TGTGCCAGCAGCTTTATACTAGCGGGCCAAGAGACCCAGTACTTC
CASSFILAGQETQYF
>.|TRBJ2-3|.|TRBV9
TGTGCCAGCAGCCCCCGAGGAACCGCGGGCACAGATACGCAGTATTTT
CASSPRGTAGTDTQYF
>.|TRBJ1-2|once|TRBV3-1/TRBV3-2
TGTGCCAGCAGCCAAGGTACGGGGAACTATGGCTACACCTTC
CASSQGTGNYGYTF
>TRBD1|TRBJ1-5|.|TRBV27
TGTGCCAGCAGACTGACAGGGCGTCAGCCCCAGCATTTT
CASRLTGRQPQHF
>.|TRBJ1-5|.|TRBV2
TGTGCCAGCGTACAGTATAGCAATCAGCCCCAGCATTTT
CASVQYSNQPQHF
>.|TRBJ2-3|.|TRBV7-3
TGTGCCAGCAGCTTAGTGCTTCGGGATACGCAGTATTTT
CASSLVLRDTQYF
>.|TRBJ1-1|.|TRBV10-3
TGTGCCACGGGAGACGTGTCTGTGAACACTGAAGCTTTCTTT
CATGDVSVNTEAFF
>TRBD1|TRBJ1-3|.|TRBV5-1
TGCGCCAGCAGCTTGACCCAGGGGGCTGTTGGAAACACCATATATTTT
CASSLTQGAVGNTIYF
>TRBD1|TRBJ1-1|.|TRBV4-2
TGTGCCAGCAGCCAGCCCGGGACAGGGAGTTTCACTGAAGCTTTCTTT
CASSQPGTGSFTEAFF
>.|TRBJ1-5|.|TRBV2
TGTGCCAGTACCCCCAGGTTACAGAGCAATCAGCCCCAGCATTTT
CASTPRLQSNQPQHF
>TRBD1|TRBJ1-1|.|TRBV29-1
TGCAGCGGGGGGACAGTACGTTCGTCTTTCTTT
CSGGTVRSSFF
>.|TRBJ1-5|.|TRBV7-2
TGTGCCAGCGCTTCTGGGGCAGGCAGAAATCAGCCCCAGCATTTT
CASASGAGRNQPQHF
>TRBD2|TRBJ2-2|.|TRBV24-1
TGTGCCACCAGTGAACCGGGGGGACCGAACACCGGGGAGCTGTTTTTT
CATSEPGGPNTGELFF
>.|TRBJ1-1|.|TRBV5-6
TGTGCCAGCAGCTTAGACAGCTGGAACACTGAAGCTTTCTTT
CASSLDSWNTEAFF
>.|TRBJ1-1|once|TRBV29-1
TGCAGCGTTGCAGGGGTCGCTGAAGCTTTCTTT
CSVAGVAEAFF
>TRBD1|TRBJ1-3|.|TRBV19
TGTGCCAGTAGCGTCGACAGGGTAGGAAACACCATATATTTT
CASSVDRVGNTIYF
>TRBD1|TRBJ1-2|few|TRBV4-2
TGTGCCAGCAGCCAGCGGAGACAGGGACCTAACTATGGCTACACCTTC
CASSQRRQGPNYGYTF
>.|TRBJ1-4|.|TRBV15
TGTGCCACCAGCAGAGCAGGGAGGACTAATGAAAAACTGTTTTTT
CATSRAGRTNEKLFF